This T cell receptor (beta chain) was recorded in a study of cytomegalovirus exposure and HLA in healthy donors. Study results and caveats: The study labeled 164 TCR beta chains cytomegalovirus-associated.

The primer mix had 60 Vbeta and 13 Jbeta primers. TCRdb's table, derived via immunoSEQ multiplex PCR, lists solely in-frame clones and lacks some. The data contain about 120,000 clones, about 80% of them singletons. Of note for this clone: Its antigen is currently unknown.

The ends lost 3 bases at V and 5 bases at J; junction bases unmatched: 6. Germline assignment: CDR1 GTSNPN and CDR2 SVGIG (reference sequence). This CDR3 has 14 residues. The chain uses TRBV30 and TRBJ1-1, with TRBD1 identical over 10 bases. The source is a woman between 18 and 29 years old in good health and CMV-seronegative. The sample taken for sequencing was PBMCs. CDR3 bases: TGTGCCTGGAGCCGATGGACAGGGGGGACTGAAGCTTTCTTT. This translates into CAWSRWTGGTEAFF.